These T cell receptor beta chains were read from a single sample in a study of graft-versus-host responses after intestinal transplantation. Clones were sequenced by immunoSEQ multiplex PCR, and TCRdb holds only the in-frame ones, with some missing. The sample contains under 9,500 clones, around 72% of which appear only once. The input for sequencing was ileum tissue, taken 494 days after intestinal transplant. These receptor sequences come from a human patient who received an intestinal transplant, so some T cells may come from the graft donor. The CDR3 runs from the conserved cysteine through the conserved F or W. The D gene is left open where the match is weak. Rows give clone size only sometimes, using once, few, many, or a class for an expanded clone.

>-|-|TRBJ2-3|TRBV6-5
CASSYTGNTDTQYF
TGTGCCAGCAGTTATACAGGGAATACAGATACGCAGTATTTT
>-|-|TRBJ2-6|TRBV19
CASSIKILRPSGANVLTF
TGTGCCAGTAGTATAAAAATTCTCAGACCTTCTGGGGCCAACGTCCTGACTTTC
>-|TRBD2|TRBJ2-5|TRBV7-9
CASRTSGYETQYF
TGTGCCAGCAGGACTAGCGGGTATGAGACCCAGTACTTC
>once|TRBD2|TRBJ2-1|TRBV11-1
CASSYSGSSYNEQFF
TGTGCCAGCAGCTATAGCGGGAGCTCCTACAATGAGCAGTTCTTC
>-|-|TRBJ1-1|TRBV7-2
CASSHSYMNTEAFF
TGTGCCAGCAGTCACAGCTACATGAACACTGAAGCTTTCTTT
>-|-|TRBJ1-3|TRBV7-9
CASSSPGNTIYF
TGTGCCAGCAGCTCCCCCGGAAACACCATATATTTT
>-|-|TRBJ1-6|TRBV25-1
CASSAQVNNSPLHF
TGTGCCAGCAGTGCGCAGGTTAATAATTCACCCCTCCACTTT
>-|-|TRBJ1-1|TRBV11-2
CASSTRHGDLNTEAFF
TGTGCCAGCAGCACGCGACACGGGGACCTGAACACTGAAGCTTTCTTT
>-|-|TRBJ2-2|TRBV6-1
CASSEVPSVGELFF
TGTGCCAGCAGTGAAGTCCCCTCAGTGGGGGAGCTGTTTTTT
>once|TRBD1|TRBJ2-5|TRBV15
CATSVDRDLYQETQYF
TGTGCCACCAGCGTCGACAGGGACCTTTACCAAGAGACCCAGTACTTC
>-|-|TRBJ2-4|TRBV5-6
CASSLAGAKNIQYF
TGTGCCAGCAGCTTGGCGGGGGCCAAAAACATTCAGTACTTC
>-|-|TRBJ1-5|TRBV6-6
CASSTSLNQPQHF
TGTGCCAGCAGTACCTCCCTTAATCAGCCCCAGCATTTT
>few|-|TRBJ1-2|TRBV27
CASSPSLGGYGYTF
TGTGCCAGCAGTCCAAGTCTCGGGGGTTATGGCTACACCTTC
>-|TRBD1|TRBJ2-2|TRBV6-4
CASSGQGGAGELFF
TGTGCCAGCAGCGGACAGGGTGGGGCCGGGGAGCTGTTTTTT
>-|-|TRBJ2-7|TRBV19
CASSIRSVYEQYF
TGTGCCAGTAGTATTAGGAGTGTCTACGAGCAGTACTTC
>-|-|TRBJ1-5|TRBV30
CAWSVQHPQPQHF
TGTGCCTGGAGTGTACAGCATCCCCAGCCCCAGCATTTT
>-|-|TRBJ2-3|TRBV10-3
CATEPGGSTDTQYF
TGTGCCACGGAACCGGGGGGCAGCACAGATACGCAGTATTTT
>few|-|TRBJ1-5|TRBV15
CATSGTQGGNQPQHF
TGTGCCACCAGTGGAACCCAGGGAGGGAATCAGCCCCAGCATTTT
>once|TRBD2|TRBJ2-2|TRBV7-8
CASSKRDSNIGELFF
TGTGCCAGCAGCAAGCGGGACTCTAATATCGGGGAGCTGTTTTTT
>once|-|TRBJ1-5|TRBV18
CASSPGANSYQPQHF
TGTGCCAGCTCACCAGGGGCGAACAGTTATCAGCCCCAGCATTTT
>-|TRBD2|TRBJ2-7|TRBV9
CASSVGFSGIYEQYF
TGTGCCAGCAGCGTAGGGTTTAGCGGGATCTACGAGCAGTACTTC
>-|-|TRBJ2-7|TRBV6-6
CASGLYEQYF
TGTGCCAGCGGGCTTTACGAGCAGTACTTC
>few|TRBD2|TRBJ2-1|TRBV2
CASSEREVFYEQFF
TGTGCCAGCAGTGAGCGGGAGGTTTTTTACGAGCAGTTCTTC
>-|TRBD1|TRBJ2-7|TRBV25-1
CASSDDRAPEQYF
TGTGCCAGCAGTGATGACAGGGCCCCCGAGCAGTACTTC
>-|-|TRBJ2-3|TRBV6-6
CASSPRGRTQYF
TGTGCCAGCAGCCCCCGGGGGAGGACGCAGTATTTT
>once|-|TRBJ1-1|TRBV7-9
CASSSQAGGSTEAFF
TGTGCCAGCAGCTCCCAGGCGGGGGGGAGCACTGAAGCTTTCTTT
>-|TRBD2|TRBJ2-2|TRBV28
CASRNPGLQVGELFF
TGTGCCAGCAGAAACCCGGGACTACAGGTCGGGGAGCTGTTTTTT
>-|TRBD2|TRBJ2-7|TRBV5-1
CASSLGLAGIEQYF
TGCGCCAGCAGCTTGGGACTAGCGGGTATCGAGCAGTACTTC
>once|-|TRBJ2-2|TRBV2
CASSEDGRAGGELFF
TGTGCCAGCAGTGAGGATGGCAGGGCGGGCGGGGAGCTGTTTTTT
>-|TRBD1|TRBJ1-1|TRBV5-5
CASSSGPRQGNTEAFF
TGTGCCAGCAGCTCCGGCCCCCGACAGGGCAACACTGAAGCTTTCTTT
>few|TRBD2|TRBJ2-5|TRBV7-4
CASSSVRLAEYQETQYF
TGTGCCAGCAGCTCCGTTCGGCTAGCGGAATACCAAGAGACCCAGTACTTC
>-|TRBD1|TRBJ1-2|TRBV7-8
CASSSGQGLYGYTF
TGTGCCAGCAGCTCCGGACAGGGATTATATGGCTACACCTTC
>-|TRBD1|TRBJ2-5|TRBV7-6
CASSSAPGQQETQYF
TGTGCCAGCAGCTCCGCCCCGGGACAGCAAGAGACCCAGTACTTC
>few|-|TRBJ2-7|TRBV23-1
CASSHARGAHLYEQYF
TGCGCCAGCAGTCACGCCCGAGGTGCCCACCTCTACGAGCAGTACTTC
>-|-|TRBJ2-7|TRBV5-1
CASSLDPSGEQYF
TGCGCCAGCAGCTTGGACCCGTCGGGCGAGCAGTACTTC
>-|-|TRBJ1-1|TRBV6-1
CASSETGRRNTEAFF
TGTGCCAGCAGTGAAACGGGACGCCGGAACACTGAAGCTTTCTTT
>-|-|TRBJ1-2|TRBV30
CAWTSGYGYTF
TGTGCCTGGACCTCAGGGTATGGCTACACCTTC
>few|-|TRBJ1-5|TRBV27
CASSGARNQPQHF
TGTGCCAGCAGTGGGGCTCGCAATCAGCCCCAGCATTTT
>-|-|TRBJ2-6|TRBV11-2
CASSSASGANVLTF
TGTGCCAGCAGCTCCGCCTCTGGGGCCAACGTCCTGACTTTC
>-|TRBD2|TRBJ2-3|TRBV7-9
CASSLVGRNPTDTQYF
TGTGCCAGCAGCTTAGTCGGGAGGAACCCCACAGATACGCAGTATTTT
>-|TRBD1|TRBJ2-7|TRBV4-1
CASSQDATGYEQYF
TGCGCCAGCAGCCAAGATGCGACAGGGTACGAGCAGTACTTC